This is a list of T cell receptor beta chains from one sample in a study of cytomegalovirus exposure and HLA in healthy donors. Profiled with immunoSEQ multiplex PCR; TCRdb holds only in-frame clones, not every one. The sample lists roughly 140,000 clones; 82% were seen once. The source material was PBMCs. Receptors were obtained from a woman aged 45-65 years in good health and CMV-seropositive. The CDR3 runs from the conserved cysteine through the conserved F or W. A D gene is named only where the DNA matches it firmly. Clone size is shown for a subset of rows, as once, few, many or a class of expanded clone.

TRBV6-1	TRBJ2-7	TRBD2	NA	TGTGCCAGCAGTTTTGGACTAGCGGGGGGCTACGAGCAGTACTTC	CASSFGLAGGYEQYF
TRBV2	TRBJ2-2	TRBD1	NA	TGTGCCAGCAGCGGGGACAGGGGGCCGGACGGGGAGCTGTTTTTT	CASSGDRGPDGELFF
TRBV6-1	TRBJ1-3	TRBD1	few	TGTGCCAGCAGTGTAGCCCCCCCAGGGGGCGCCGGGAACACCATATATTTT	CASSVAPPGGAGNTIYF
TRBV7-9	TRBJ2-1	NA	few	TGTGCCAGCAGCTTAGGTTTGGCAGAGCAGTTCTTC	CASSLGLAEQFF
TRBV5-1	TRBJ2-7	TRBD1	NA	TGCGCCAGCAGCTTGGTTGTGGGACAGAGGAAACTTTACGAGCAGTACTTC	CASSLVVGQRKLYEQYF
TRBV6-1	TRBJ1-1	TRBD1	NA	TGTGCCAGCAGTACCCCAGGGGGCTTGACTGAAGCTTTCTTT	CASSTPGGLTEAFF
TRBV21-1	TRBJ1-1	NA	NA	TGTGCCAGCAGCAAAGATTCCCGGCAGCCAGCGGTCAAAGCTGAAGCTTTCTTT	CASSKDSRQPAVKAEAFF
TRBV29-1	TRBJ1-1	NA	NA	TGCAGCGGCTTAGACACTGAAGCTTTCTTT	CSGLDTEAFF
TRBV7-6	TRBJ2-1	TRBD1	NA	TGTGCCAGCAGCTCCAGGGGGTCTCGCGATGAGCAGTTCTTC	CASSSRGSRDEQFF
TRBV11-2	TRBJ2-2	TRBD1	NA	TGTGCCAGCAGCGGCAGGGGGCTAGGGGAGCTGTTTTTT	CASSGRGLGELFF
TRBV10-3	TRBJ2-7	TRBD1	NA	TGTGCCATCCGGACAGGGGGTAATGAGCAGTACTTC	CAIRTGGNEQYF
TRBV18	TRBJ2-3	TRBD2	NA	TGTGCCAGCTCTCCCGGGACTAGCGGGGGCACAGATACGCAGTATTTT	CASSPGTSGGTDTQYF
TRBV5-1	TRBJ1-1	TRBD1	NA	TGCGCCAGCAGCCTCCGGGACAGGGGCTCTGAAGCTTTCTTT	CASSLRDRGSEAFF
TRBV5-6	TRBJ2-3	NA	NA	TGTGCCAGCAGCTTGGGTCGGGTCCCAGCCACAGATACGCAGTATTTT	CASSLGRVPATDTQYF
TRBV11-2	TRBJ1-1	NA	few	TGTGCCAGCAGCTTAGAGTTCAGAAACACTGAAGCTTTCTTT	CASSLEFRNTEAFF
TRBV5-1	TRBJ1-3	TRBD1	once	TGCGCCAGCAGCATCGACAGGGGGCCGGGAAACACCATATATTTT	CASSIDRGPGNTIYF
TRBV7-9	TRBJ2-2	TRBD1	NA	TGTGCCAGCAGCTCTCAGGGGGCGGATGACACCGGGGAGCTGTTTTTT	CASSSQGADDTGELFF
TRBV4-2	TRBJ1-6	TRBD1	NA	TGTGCCAGCAGCCAAAGACAGGGTTCACCCCTCCACTTT	CASSQRQGSPLHF
TRBV14	TRBJ2-7	TRBD1	NA	TGTGCCAGCAGCCAGTCGCGGGACAGGGATTACGAGCAGTACTTC	CASSQSRDRDYEQYF
TRBV7-2	TRBJ2-1	NA	NA	TGTGCCAGCACCCAGGGGGGAACCTACAATGAGCAGTTCTTC	CASTQGGTYNEQFF
TRBV6-6	TRBJ1-1	NA	NA	TGTGCCAGCAGTGGAGTGTTGAACACTGAAGCTTTCTTT	CASSGVLNTEAFF
TRBV7-2	TRBJ1-1	TRBD1	once	TGTGCCAGCAGCACAACGACAGGGGGAGGTACTGAAGCTTTCTTT	CASSTTTGGGTEAFF
TRBV6-6	TRBJ1-6	NA	few	TGTGCCAGCAGGGCGACCGGACTGAGGGATTCACCCCTCCACTTT	CASRATGLRDSPLHF
TRBV27	TRBJ2-7	NA	NA	TGTGCCAGCAGTCCAGGGCGGGGCGGGACGTCCTACGAGCAGTACTTC	CASSPGRGGTSYEQYF
TRBV5-1	TRBJ1-2	TRBD1	NA	TGCGCCAGCAGCACCGGGACAGATGGCTACACCTTC	CASSTGTDGYTF
TRBV9	TRBJ1-4	NA	NA	TGTGCCAGCAGCGTATATGCAACTAATGAAAAACTGTTTTTT	CASSVYATNEKLFF
TRBV20-1	TRBJ2-7	NA	once	TGCAGTGCTAGAGACTCTTACGAGCAGTACTTC	CSARDSYEQYF
TRBV7-8	TRBJ2-5	NA	NA	TGTGCCAGCAGCCCTTTACAGCGGACCCTCCAAGAGACCCAGTACTTC	CASSPLQRTLQETQYF
TRBV12-5	TRBJ2-3	TRBD2	NA	TGTGCTAGTGGCTTCGGGACTAGGTTAGATACGCAGTATTTT	CASGFGTRLDTQYF
TRBV18	TRBJ2-7	NA	NA	TGTGCCAGCTCGACGGACAGTCCCTACGAGCAGTACTTC	CASSTDSPYEQYF
TRBV5-1	TRBJ1-4	NA	NA	TGCGCCAGCACCGTCGACAGGCCACATGAAAAACTGTTTTTT	CASTVDRPHEKLFF
TRBV18	TRBJ1-5	NA	NA	TGTGCCAGCTCACCCCCGCAGGGGAAGCCCCAGCATTTT	CASSPPQGKPQHF
TRBV2	TRBJ2-7	NA	NA	TGTGCCAGCAGTGAAGGGGGGGGCCCAGCCTACGAGCAGTACTTC	CASSEGGGPAYEQYF
TRBV6-5	TRBJ2-7	TRBD1	NA	TGTGCCAGCAGTTACGGGACAGGGGCCTACGAGCAGTACTTC	CASSYGTGAYEQYF
TRBV6-1	TRBJ2-5	TRBD2	few	TGTGCCAGCAGGCCGGGGGGGGTAGGTGCGGAGACCCAGTACTTC	CASRPGGVGAETQYF
TRBV6-1	TRBJ1-2	TRBD1	NA	TGTGCCAGCAGTGATACCCTATACAGGGGGACGAACTATGGCTACACCTTC	CASSDTLYRGTNYGYTF
TRBV11-2	TRBJ2-7	NA	NA	TGTGCCAGCAGCTTGGGACACGGATTTTTCTACGAGCAGTACTTC	CASSLGHGFFYEQYF
TRBV29-1	TRBJ2-7	TRBD1	NA	TGCAGCGTCCCGGCGAACGACAGGGGCAAAATTGAGCAGTACTTC	CSVPANDRGKIEQYF
TRBV6-1	TRBJ1-1	NA	NA	TGTGCCAGCAGTGAAGCCGCGGGGTTTCGGGCTTTCTTT	CASSEAAGFRAFF
TRBV5-6	TRBJ2-3	TRBD2	NA	TGTGCCAGCAGTTTTAGCGGGTCAAATACGCAGTATTTT	CASSFSGSNTQYF
TRBV7-3	TRBJ2-6	TRBD1	NA	TGTGCCAGCAGCTTTCAACAGGGGGCCGGGGCCAACGTCCTGACTTTC	CASSFQQGAGANVLTF
TRBV4-1	TRBJ1-2	NA	few	TGCGCCAGCAGCCAAGGCAGGGTAGCCTATGGCTACACCTTC	CASSQGRVAYGYTF
TRBV5-4	TRBJ2-7	TRBD1	once	TGTGCCAGCAGCCCAGGGACAGTGCATTCCTACGAGCAGTACTTC	CASSPGTVHSYEQYF
TRBV9	TRBJ2-3	NA	few	TGTGCCAGCAGCTCCGGGACTCGGGCGGGAGATACGCAGTATTTT	CASSSGTRAGDTQYF
TRBV19	TRBJ2-7	TRBD1	NA	TGTGCCAGTAGTCCCGGGACAGGGTACGAGCAGTACTTC	CASSPGTGYEQYF